The source of this TCR beta chain is a study of cytomegalovirus exposure and HLA in healthy donors. V was clipped by 6 bases and J by 4 bases; unmatched bases: 9. The CDR3 sequence is 15 residues long. Germline V gene lookup returns CDR1 SGHRS and CDR2 YFSETQ. Primers for the PCR totalled 60 Vbeta and 13 Jbeta. Using immunoSEQ multiplex PCR, the repertoire was profiled, and TCRdb retains in-frame clones only, with some absent. The table includes under 200,000 clones, about 86% detected once. Material for sequencing was PBMCs. The TCR comes from a woman under 30 in good health and CMV-seronegative. This rearrangement joins TRBV5-1 to TRBJ1-3; 8 positions match TRBD1. The CDR3 DNA sequence: TGCGCCAGCAAGTACGGACAGGGATCCGGAAACACCATATATTTT. Its protein product is CASKYGQGSGNTIYF.